This T cell receptor beta chain stems from a study of early T cells in non-severe SARS-CoV-2 infection. Each CDR3 protein is one row after TCRdb ran MiXCR on the 5' RACE reads. The sample consists of 70,000 to 85,000 distinct CDR3 sequences, around 10% of them appearing once. Trimming removed 10 bases at V and 4 bases at J, with 17 bases between. The CDR3 covers 13 residues. Germline CDR1 MDHEN, CDR2 SYDVKM. Sequencing was carried out using whole blood. This chain connects TRBV28 to TRBJ2-7; D might be TRBD2 (7 bases). The clonotype was recovered from an adult who was a healthcare worker with PCR-confirmed SARS-CoV-2 infection or an uninfected control (not recorded which). CDR3 amino acids: CAIGRGRGYEQYF. The CDR3 DNA reads as TGTGCCATTGGGAGGGGCAGGGGTTACGAGCAGTACTTC.